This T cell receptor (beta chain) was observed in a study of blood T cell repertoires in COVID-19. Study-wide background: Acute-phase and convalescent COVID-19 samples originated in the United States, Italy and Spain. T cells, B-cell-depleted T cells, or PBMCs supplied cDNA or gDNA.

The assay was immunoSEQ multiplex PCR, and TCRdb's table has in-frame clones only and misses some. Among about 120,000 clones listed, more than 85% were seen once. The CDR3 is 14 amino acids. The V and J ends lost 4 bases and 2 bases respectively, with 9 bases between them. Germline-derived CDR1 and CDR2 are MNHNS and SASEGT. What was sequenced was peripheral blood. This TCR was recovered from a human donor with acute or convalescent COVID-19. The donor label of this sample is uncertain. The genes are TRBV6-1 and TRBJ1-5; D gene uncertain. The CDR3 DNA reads TGTGCCAGCAGTGTAGCCTCGGGCAATCAGCCCCAGCATTTT. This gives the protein CASSVASGNQPQHF.